This TCR beta chain came from a study of cytomegalovirus exposure and HLA in healthy donors. Of note for this clone: Its antigen remains unidentified.

This CDR3 region has 13 residues. J gave up 4 bases and V 5 bases, and 3 bases lay outside the gene matches. Looked up from germline, CDR1 is LNHDA and CDR2 is SQIVND (reference sequence). A multiplex PCR was run with 60 Vbeta primers and 13 Jbeta primers. Produced via immunoSEQ multiplex PCR; TCRdb's table is partial and in-frame only. Of about 160,000 clones listed, 60% to 85% are singletons. Findings of the study overall: Later on, an analysis tied 15,000 to 20,000 TCR beta sequences to HLA alleles at 0.05 false discovery rate.

The sequence came from a woman in her 40s in good health and CMV-seropositive. Input material: PBMCs. The J gene is TRBJ1-2, the V gene TRBV19; 8 bases are a match to TRBD1. CDR3: CASSATGAYGYTF. CDR3 coding DNA: TGTGCCAGTAGTGCGACAGGGGCCTATGGCTACACCTTC.